This note documents a single T cell receptor (beta chain) sequence. Its specific antigen is unknown. Per-base qualities were not stored, and no clone one base away is much larger. This record belongs to a study of early stage breast cancer tumors (dated by TCRdb to the late 2010s). Regarding the complete study: Of the roughly 17 invasive breast tumors, roughly eleven were found to be estrogen receptor-positive, progesterone receptor-positive and HER2-negative. On average, each sample got 7.5 to 10-fold read coverage. Across all samples, 2.5 million to 3 million templates representing under 1.3 million unique clonotypes were detected. Most of the 12 ER+/PR+/HER2- tumors were invasive ductal carcinomas, while the other four were invasive lobular carcinomas. The paper's findings and limits, for the study overall: Bulk genomic DNA sequencing of unsorted cells missed chain pairing and functional markers such as CD4, CD8 and FOXP3. Repertoires from blood and normal breast were more alike than repertoires from blood and tumor, and in about 90% of the 16 patients, comparing each tissue with blood separated tumor from normal. Because the cohort was small, a breakdown by tumor subtype could not be done. About 2.5-fold higher T cell density and higher clonality were observed in tumors than in adjacent normal breast tissue. Enriched TCRB sequences shared across patients were found to be mostly commonly generated sequences that were unlikely to play an important role in the tumor microenvironment.

The germline V gene (reference sequence) supplies CDR1 DFQATT and CDR2 SNEGSKA. The V end loses 3 bases and the J end loses 5 bases, and a stretch of 6 bases separates them. From the cysteine through the phenylalanine, the CDR3 covers 11 amino acids. Only CDR3 DNA remains: 33 bases, in frame from the first base. Dicing about 20-50 mg of tumor tissue typically produced more than 3 ug of DNA. The study profiled bulk TCR beta-chain repertoires in matched peripheral blood, tumor and adjacent normal breast tissue taken from approximately 15 patients with early-stage breast cancer. Following resection, visually identified tumor tissue was excised and transferred into prechilled RNAlater. Tumor tissue (roughly 18-55 mg) was diced and homogenized in RLTplus buffer with beta-mercaptoethanol and antifoaming agent using a TissueLyser II. The Qiagen AllPrep DNA/RNA Mini kit was used for genomic DNA extraction.

Each sample was amplified as two independent genomic DNA replicates: around 0.45 ug for blood and approximately 1.5 ug for tumor or normal breast. TCRB sequencing of genomic DNA was carried out with the ImmunoSeq Intro kit according to the manufacturer's instructions. For absolute quantification, the 31-cycle multiplex PCR included proprietary primers along with spike-in control sequences. An 87-bp fragment spanning the CDR3 and flanking V and J genes was sequenced with single-end 150-bp reads. Seven samples, with two replicates for each sample, were multiplexed per lane of an Illumina MiSeq using version 3.0 chemistry. The paper's data handling went like this. The vendor's proprietary pipeline handled the raw data processing, merging both replicates into a single result for each sample. Productive rearrangements sharing the V-gene family, CDR3 amino acid sequence and J-gene segment were defined as clonotypes. Clonality was calculated as 1 minus the normalized Shannon entropy (Pielou evenness) of TCRB abundances. To estimate T cell density, the total number of templates was divided by the input cell count, which was inferred from how much DNA went in. Recon, run with its default parameters, was used to estimate overall repertoire diversity and clonality. Clonotypes with over 0.1% abundance in tumor and at least 32-fold higher abundance in tumor than in normal breast were defined as tumor-enriched. What TCRdb holds here is the immuneACCESS table cut down to in-frame rearrangements. Part of the clones is not present; checked against another copy, under half of the missing clones reflect an unresolved V gene, and the others are unexplained. V and J calls and clone size are given by that table; D and trimming were obtained from the DNA. This sample gives nearly 25,000 clones in total; about 67% of them show up just once. In total, the top ten clones hold around 9.5% of the sample.

The material sequenced was breast tumor tissue. The sequence joins TRBV20-1 to TRBJ2-3; a confident D gene designation cannot be given. The clonotype was recovered from a person between 60 and 69 years old with breast cancer. The base sequence is TGCAGTGCTAGGGAGAAAGATACGCAGTATTTT. Its protein product is CSAREKDTQYF.